This T cell receptor beta chain was retrieved from a study of cytomegalovirus exposure and HLA in healthy donors. In germline, CDR1 is MNHNS, CDR2 SASEGT. Deletions cut 7 bases from V and 9 bases from J, with 18 bases between. This CDR3 contains 13 residues. Clones were sequenced by immunoSEQ multiplex PCR, and TCRdb holds only the in-frame ones, with some missing. Of more than 150,000 clones in the sample, around 84% are singletons; the top ten hold approximately 7%. As for this clone: What it binds is unknown.

Study-wide results and caveats: The classifier, whose performance was assessed in both the original and validation cohorts, reportedly diagnosed cytomegalovirus status with high specificity and sensitivity.

The rearrangement joins TRBV6-1 to TRBJ2-5, with D maybe TRBD1 (8 bases). The sequencing input was PBMCs. The sequence was obtained from a man aged 18 to 29 in good health and CMV-seropositive. The CDR3 coding sequence is TGTGCCAGCACCTTGGACAGGGAGGGGGCCCAGTACTTC. It yields the protein CASTLDREGAQYF.